The next 13 T cell receptor beta chains were all read from a single sample in a study of T cell repertoires in cytomegalovirus infection. TCRdb re-derived calls from the reads in MiXCR, one entry per CDR3 protein. The sample records approximately 700,000 distinct CDR3 sequences, 35% to 40% being singletons. Sample: PBMCs. The receptors stem from a human donor in good health (CMV status not recorded). Some clones in this sample may be carry-over from other donors' samples.

With regard to this clonotype: A read error is possible here, since a much larger clone lies one base away. The conserved phenylalanine or tryptophan is not found at the CDR3 terminus, so this likely reflects a read error. The chain is built from TRBV20-1 and TRBJ1-1; 11 nucleotides line up with TRBD1. The V gene's germline CDR1 is DFQATT and CDR2 SNEGSKA (reference sequence). J lost 4 bases, V lost 3 bases, and 7 bases had no gene match. CDR3 length: 15 residues. In nucleotides, the CDR3 is TGCAGTGCTAGGGCCTCGGGACAGGGGGGCACTGAAGCTTTCTGT. This translates into CSARASGQGGTEAFC.

DNA for the CDR3: TGCAGTGCCGGCGCTGGTGGGGTTCGGGATTCACCCCTCCACTTT. It yields the protein CSAGAGGVRDSPLHF. V gene TRBV20-1 combines with J gene TRBJ1-6, with unresolved D. The CDR3 spans 15 residues. Germline-derived CDR1 and CDR2 are DFQATT and SNEGSKA (reference sequence). V was pared by 6 bases and J by 8 bases, with 20 bases between.

The V call is TRBV4-2, the J call TRBJ2-1; D is perhaps TRBD2 (5 bases). Germline assignment: CDR1 LGHNA and CDR2 YNFKEQ. This CDR3 is built from 16 residues. Between the trimmed V and J ends, which lost 1 base and 0 bases, there was a span of 10 bases. Written as DNA, the CDR3 is TGTGCCAGCAGCCAAGGAGGGCGGAGCTCCTACAATGAGCAGTTCTTC. This sequence encodes CASSQGGRSSYNEQFF.

V gene TRBV4-1 combines with J gene TRBJ2-1, with 7 bases matching TRBD2. CDR1 and CDR2 (germline): MGHRA, YSYEKL. V dropped 0 bases and J dropped 6; count of bases not matched to a gene: 11. This CDR3 has 17 amino acids. The CDR3 nucleotides read TGCGCCAGCAGCCAAGAGACCGGGGCAGCGGGGTTCAATGAGCAGTTCTTC. Its translation: CASSQETGAAGFNEQFF.

This clonotype has more than one count but fewer than ten. The chain joins TRBV6-9 to TRBJ2-3, with TRBD1 matching 9 bases. With 6 bases clipped from V and 5 bases from J, the junction kept 6 bases outside the gene matches. Germline V CDR1 and CDR2: MNHGY, SVAAGI. This CDR3 has 14 amino acids. CDR3 nucleotides: TGTGCCAGCAGAAAACAGGGGGCGGGAGATACGCAGTATTTT. Translating gives CASRKQGAGDTQYF.

This clonotype has only a few counts. This chain links TRBV27 with TRBJ2-7, with TRBD1 matching over 12 bases. CDR3 length: 16 residues. With V trimmed by 4 bases and J by 5 bases, 9 bases remained unmatched. Per germline, CDR1 MNHEY and CDR2 SMNVEV (reference sequence). The CDR3 is CASSSRAGQGAHEQYF. CDR3 nucleotides: TGTGCCAGCAGTTCTAGGGCGGGACAGGGGGCTCACGAGCAGTACTTC.

V usage is TRBV20-1 and J usage is TRBJ2-5, with a possible D match to TRBD1 (5 bases). The CDR3 length is 12 residues. Germline V gives CDR1 DFQATT, CDR2 SNEGSKA (reference sequence). CDR3 protein: CSPGHIQETQYF. Here the CDR3 DNA reads TGCTCCCCCGGACACATCCAAGAGACCCAGTACTTC.

The sample holds many counts of this clonotype. The rearrangement uses TRBV7-8 and TRBJ1-2; D call uncertain. CDR1 and CDR2 from the germline V gene are SGHVS and FQNEAQ. V lost 1 base to trimming and J lost 4 bases, with 13 bases between them. The CDR3 is 15 residues long. The CDR3 DNA sequence: TGTGCCAGCAGCTTAGACGGAGGGAAACCCTATGGCTACACCTTC. Protein sequence: CASSLDGGKPYGYTF. The variable domain in full, with the rest retrieved from reference TRBV7-8 and TRBJ1-2, is GAGVSQSPRYKVAKRGQDVALRCDPISGHVSLFWYQQALGQGPEFLTYFQNEAQLDKSGLPSDRFFAERPEGSVSTLKIQRTQQEDSAVYLCASSLDGGKPYGYTFGSGTRLTVV.

The chain employs TRBV29-1 and TRBJ2-5; tentative D call: TRBD2 (6 bases). Per the germline V gene, CDR1 is SQVTM and CDR2 is ANQGSEA. The CDR3 sequence is 14 residues long. V was shortened by 4 bases and J by 5 bases, with 17 bases between the two germline ends. The CDR3 DNA reads TGCAGCGTTGCAGAGGGGCGGGAAACTGAGACCCAGTACTTC. It yields the protein CSVAEGRETETQYF.

The V gene is TRBV4-2, the J gene TRBJ1-1; D uncertain. The CDR3 totals 14 residues. Germline V lookup: CDR1 LGHNA, CDR2 YNFKEQ. With 2 bases removed from V and 1 base from J, the gap between germline ends came to 8 bases. This CDR3 is CASSQTRTNTEAFF. CDR3 bases: TGTGCCAGCAGCCAAACCCGGACGAACACTGAAGCTTTCTTT.

The genes are TRBV19 and TRBJ2-7; 7 positions agree with TRBD2. The V gene's germline CDR1 is LNHDA and CDR2 SQIVND (reference sequence). The CDR3 loop spans 15 amino acids. The ends lost 3 bases at V and 1 base at J; junction bases unmatched: 6. DNA for the CDR3: TGTGCCAGTAGTATGGGGGGGTCCGCATCCTACGAGCAGTACTTC. The encoded protein is CASSMGGSASYEQYF.

This clonotype was seen at least ten times. The rearrangement uses TRBV7-8 and TRBJ2-5; 7 nucleotides match TRBD2. The CDR3 consists of 15 residues. J gave up 2 bases and V 1 base, and 4 bases lay outside the gene matches. Germline CDR1 reads SGHVS; CDR2 reads FQNEAQ. The CDR3 loop is CASSLGASGQETQYF. CDR3 DNA sequence: TGTGCCAGCAGCTTAGGGGCTAGCGGACAAGAGACCCAGTACTTC.

This clonotype was counted at least ten times. This chain uses TRBV7-2 with TRBJ1-1; D gene unclear. Germline V lookup: CDR1 SGHTA, CDR2 FQGNSA. This CDR3 contains 14 residues. Trimming stripped 6 bases from V and 3 bases from J, with 14 bases between. The CDR3 DNA is TGTGCCAGCAGGCTAGGGCAGGCGGACACTGAAGCTTTCTTT. Amino acids: CASRLGQADTEAFF.